The 3 T cell receptor beta chains reported below all come from one sample, sequenced in a study of T cells after posttransplantation cyclophosphamide. Clones were sequenced by immunoSEQ multiplex PCR, and TCRdb holds only the in-frame ones, with some missing. This table holds around 23,000 clones, around 86% found once. Control samples came 1 year after myeloablative marrow transplants with methotrexate plus calcineurin inhibitor. The sample consisted of PBMCs, taken around 53 weeks after allogeneic stem cell transplant with calcineurin inhibitor and methotrexate. The receptors come from a female patient aged 30-39 years who received an allogeneic stem cell transplant from an unrelated donor, was CMV-positive, and had acute and chronic GVHD. Part of the T cells may come from the graft donor.

CDR3 amino acids: CASSHNVGGRGNEQFF. CDR3 nucleotide sequence: TGTGCCAGCAGCCACAACGTGGGGGGTCGGGGCAATGAGCAGTTCTTC. The chain joins TRBV9 to TRBJ2-1; D might be TRBD2 (6 bases). V lost 4 bases and J 6 bases, leaving 20 bases between the germline ends. CDR1 and CDR2 (germline): SGDLS, YYNGEE. The CDR3 consists of 16 residues.

This clone was counted once. The J gene is TRBJ1-3, the V gene TRBV11-2, with D tentatively TRBD1 (6 bases). This CDR3 comprises 15 residues. Germline V lookup: CDR1 SGHAT, CDR2 FQNNGV. Trimming pared 5 bases from V and 3 bases from J, leaving 14 bases between. This CDR3 is CASSPRGASGNTIYF. DNA for the CDR3: TGTGCCAGCAGCCCCCGGGGGGCTAGTGGAAACACCATATATTTT.

J is TRBJ1-2 and V is TRBV7-9; the D gene is possibly TRBD1 (5 bases). This CDR3 has 14 residues. The V end lost 8 bases, the J end lost 3 bases, and 16 bases lay between the germline ends. Germline assignment: CDR1 SEHNR and CDR2 FQNEAQ (reference sequence). CDR3 bases: TGTGCCAGCCTCGGGCCCCGGGGGTACTATGGCTACACCTTC. Its translation: CASLGPRGYYGYTF.